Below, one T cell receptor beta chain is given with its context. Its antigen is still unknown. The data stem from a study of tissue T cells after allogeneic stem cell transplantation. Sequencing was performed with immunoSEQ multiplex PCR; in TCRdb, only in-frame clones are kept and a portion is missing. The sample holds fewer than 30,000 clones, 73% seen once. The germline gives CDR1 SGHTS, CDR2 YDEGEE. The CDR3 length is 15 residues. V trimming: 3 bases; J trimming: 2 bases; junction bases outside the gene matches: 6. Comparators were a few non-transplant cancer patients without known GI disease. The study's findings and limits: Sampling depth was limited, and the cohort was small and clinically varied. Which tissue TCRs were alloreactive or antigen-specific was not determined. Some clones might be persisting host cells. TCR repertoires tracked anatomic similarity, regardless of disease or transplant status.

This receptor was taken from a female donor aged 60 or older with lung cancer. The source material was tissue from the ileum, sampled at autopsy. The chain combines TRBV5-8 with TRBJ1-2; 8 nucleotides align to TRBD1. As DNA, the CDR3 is TGTGCCAGCAGCTCCCACAGGGGGATCAACTATGGCTACACCTTC. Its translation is CASSSHRGINYGYTF.